These 28 T cell receptor beta chains came from one sample sequenced in a study of beta chain features in type 1 diabetes. The study, taken as a whole, reports: A moderate, significant TCRB CDR3 shortening appeared in type 1 diabetes across four CD4+ subsets.

Which antigens these TCRs recognize remains unknown. Sequenced material consisted of expressed TCRB transcripts (all of the isolated RNA was reverse transcribed). Only in-frame clones appear in the TCRdb table, and some are missing; sequencing was by immunoSEQ multiplex PCR. Among roughly 730,000 clones, roughly an eighth were seen once, and the ten largest hold less than 0.025%. Material for sequencing was naive CD4+ T cells from blood. The receptors were gathered from a man aged 18 to 29 with type 1 diabetes.

This clone was seen a handful of times. This rearrangement joins TRBV11-2 to TRBJ1-1; weak D call: TRBD1 (6 bases). Trimming removed 5 bases at V and 7 bases at J, with 11 bases between. Germline CDR1 is SGHAT and CDR2 is FQNNGV. The CDR3 has 12 amino acids. The CDR3 reads CASSVTGREAFF. CDR3 DNA sequence: TGTGCCAGCAGCGTCACAGGGCGTGAAGCTTTCTTT.

DNA of the CDR3: TGTGCCAGCAGCAGTTCAAGGAACACTGAAGCTTTCTTT. Amino acid sequence: CASSSSRNTEAFF. The rearrangement links TRBV7-2 to TRBJ1-1; no clear D. CDR1 is SGHTA, CDR2 FQGNSA, per germline. The CDR3 covers 13 residues. Trimming removed 5 bases from V and 1 base from J, with 8 bases in between.

The chain has TRBV6-1 and TRBJ2-1; 9 nucleotides line up with TRBD1. CDR3 length: 15 residues. The germline CDR1 and CDR2 sequences are MNHNS and SASEGT. V shed 10 bases, J shed 5 bases, and the junction held 12 bases outside the gene matches. The CDR3 protein is CATDPGTGNHNEQFF. As DNA, the CDR3 is TGTGCCACCGACCCCGGGACAGGGAACCACAATGAGCAGTTCTTC.

There are a few counts of this clone. CDR3 nucleotides: TGCGCCAGCAGTGAGTCCGGGACAGGTAACAGCGGATGGCCTGAAGCTTTCTTT. It is translated as CASSESGTGNSGWPEAFF. The chain recombines TRBV10-2 with TRBJ1-1; 8 nucleotides agree with TRBD1. CDR1 is WSHSY, CDR2 SAAADI, per germline. With V trimmed by 0 bases and J by 6 bases, 15 bases remained unmatched. The length of the CDR3 is 18 residues.

This clone has a handful of counts. The chain links TRBV30 to TRBJ2-2; D uncertain. CDR3 length equals 12 residues. CDR1 is GTSNPN, CDR2 SVGIG, per germline (reference sequence). The germline V and J ends were trimmed by 2 bases and 6 bases, with 7 bases remaining between them. This CDR3 reads CAWSQVAGELFF. CDR3 nucleotide sequence: TGTGCCTGGAGTCAGGTGGCCGGGGAGCTGTTTTTT. Supplemented by reference TRBV30 and TRBJ2-2, the full variable domain reads SQTIHQWPATLVQPVGSPLSLECTVEGTSNPNLYWYRQAAGRGLQLLFYSVGIGQISSEVPQNLSASRPQDRQFILSSKKLLLSDSGFYLCAWSQVAGELFFGEGSRLTVL.

DNA of the CDR3: TGCGCCAGCAGCTTGGCGGCAGGTTCCACCTACGAGCAGTACTTC. Translation: CASSLAAGSTYEQYF. The chain couples TRBV5-1 to TRBJ2-7; D remains ambiguous. There are 15 residues in the CDR3. Trimming cost V 0 bases and J 2 bases, with 12 bases left between them. Germline V gene data show CDR1 as SGHRS and CDR2 as YFSETQ.

In this sample, this clone turned up a few times. The chain recombines TRBV15 with TRBJ1-2, with 9 bases aligning to TRBD1. V lost 0 bases to trimming and J lost 2 bases; unmatched junction nucleotides: 7. Looked up from germline, CDR1 is LNHNV and CDR2 is YYDKDF (reference sequence). The CDR3 loop spans 17 amino acids. The CDR3 DNA sequence: TGTGCCACCAGCAGAGAGAGGACAGGGGTCAAAAACTATGGCTACACCTTC. It translates to CATSRERTGVKNYGYTF. Filled out from reference TRBV15 and TRBJ1-2, the complete variable domain reads DAMVIQNPRYQVTQFGKPVTLSCSQTLNHNVMYWYQQKSSQAPKLLFHYYDKDFNNEADTPDNFQSRRPNTSFCFLDIRSPGLGDTAMYLCATSRERTGVKNYGYTFGSGTRLTVV.

This clone came up a few times. CDR3 in amino acids: CASSSQGGVYSYEQYF. The CDR3 bases are TGTGCCAGTAGTTCCCAAGGCGGCGTCTACTCCTACGAGCAGTACTTC. V and J are TRBV19 and TRBJ2-7, with D unresolved. V was cut by 5 bases and J by 0 bases, with 17 bases left in between. The CDR3 runs to 16 residues. The V gene's germline CDR1 is LNHDA and CDR2 SQIVND (reference sequence). The whole variable domain, remainder taken from reference TRBV19 and TRBJ2-7, is DGGITQSPKYLFRKEGQNVTLSCEQNLNHDAMYWYRQDPGQGLRLIYYSQIVNDFQKGDIAEGYSVSREKKESFPLTVTSAQKNPTAFYLCASSSQGGVYSYEQYFGPGTRLTVT.

V gene TRBV30 combines with J gene TRBJ2-5, with 9 positions matching TRBD2. The CDR3 covers 15 residues. Unmatched junction bases numbered 7, after V lost 0 bases and J lost 5 bases. Germline V gives CDR1 GTSNPN, CDR2 SVGIG (reference sequence). The CDR3 nucleotides are TGTGCCTGGAGTGTAAGGCTAGCGGGGATGGAGACCCAGTACTTC. Amino acids: CAWSVRLAGMETQYF.

The rearrangement uses TRBV5-1 and TRBJ1-1; 7 bases fit TRBD1. CDR1 is SGHRS and CDR2 is YFSETQ in the germline V gene. With 1 base clipped from V and 7 bases from J, the junction kept 13 bases outside the gene matches. CDR3 size: 16 residues. CDR3 nucleotide sequence: TGCGCCAGCAGCTTGAGTACGGGACAGCCCCTGGGTGAAGCTTTCTTT. It yields the protein CASSLSTGQPLGEAFF.

This sequence joins TRBV9 and TRBJ2-5; no reliable D call. V was cut by 3 bases and J by 2 bases, with 8 bases left in between. Per germline, CDR1 SGDLS and CDR2 YYNGEE. The CDR3 runs to 13 residues. This CDR3 reads CASSGLGQETQYF. Written as DNA, the CDR3 is TGTGCCAGCAGCGGACTTGGACAAGAGACCCAGTACTTC.

This clone was seen more than once but under ten times. This chain connects TRBV11-2 to TRBJ2-5; 13 bases map to TRBD2. The V and J ends lost 3 bases and 1 base, in that order; junction bases with no gene match: 2. The CDR3 spans 16 residues. From germline, CDR1 is SGHAT and CDR2 FQNNGV. The CDR3 sequence: CASSFGLAGVQETQYF. CDR3 DNA sequence: TGTGCCAGCAGCTTCGGACTAGCGGGGGTCCAAGAGACCCAGTACTTC.

This clone was detected only a few times. The rearrangement uses TRBV30 and TRBJ1-1; D ambiguous. V was shortened by 0 bases and J by 4 bases, with 12 bases between the two germline ends. CDR1 GTSNPN and CDR2 SVGIG come from the germline V gene (reference sequence). The CDR3 contains 14 residues. The CDR3, as DNA: TGTGCCTGGAGTGTAGCCAGGTTGGGCACTGAAGCTTTCTTT. This codes for CAWSVARLGTEAFF.

The genes are TRBV7-8 and TRBJ2-2; 7 bases fit TRBD1. The CDR3 loop spans 15 amino acids. Germline lookup yields CDR1 SGHVS and CDR2 FQNEAQ. Trimming at V came to 5 bases and at J to 4 bases, leaving 7 bases not matched to a gene. For the CDR3, the DNA is TGTGCCAGCAGCATCCGGGACAGCCTCACCGGGGAGCTGTTTTTT. This codes for CASSIRDSLTGELFF.

This clone was observed a handful of times. A much larger clone differs by one base, so this may be a read error. The gene calls are TRBV5-6 and TRBJ2-3, with no clear D. Trimming shortened V by 2 bases and J by 4 bases, and 2 bases separated the two germline ends. CDR1 and CDR2 (germline): SGHDT, YYEEEE. The CDR3 contains 11 residues. This CDR3 is CASSFADTQYF. The CDR3, as DNA: TGTGCCAGCAGCTTCGCAGATACGCAGTATTTT.

CDR3 loop: CAISDGQGTGETQYF. CDR3 nucleotides: TGTGCCATCAGTGACGGACAGGGGACAGGAGAGACCCAGTACTTC. The V call is TRBV10-3, the J call TRBJ2-5; 9 bases map to TRBD1. This CDR3 is 15 amino acids long. Trimming cost V 3 bases and J 4 bases; bases outside gene matches: 6. The V gene's germline CDR1 is ENHRY and CDR2 SYGVKD.

There are a few counts of this clone. V gene TRBV7-9 combines with J gene TRBJ1-6; 7 bases are shared with TRBD1. The CDR3 runs to 17 residues. The germline V gene has CDR1 SEHNR and CDR2 FQNEAQ (reference sequence). Trimming took 4 bases from V and 0 from J; bases not matched to a gene: 6. CDR3 sequence: CASSYGQAHSYNSPLHF. CDR3 DNA: TGTGCCAGCAGCTATGGACAGGCCCACTCCTATAATTCACCCCTCCACTTT.

This clone was recorded a few times. This chain connects TRBV13 to TRBJ1-5; D is uncertain. Trimming cost V 5 bases and J 0 bases, with 8 bases left between them. CDR1 is PRHDT, CDR2 FYEKMQ, per germline (reference sequence). The CDR3 runs to 14 residues. The CDR3 sequence is CASSRRHSNQPQHF. In DNA, the CDR3 is TGTGCCAGCAGCCGACGGCATAGCAATCAGCCCCAGCATTTT.

This clone occurred a few times. This chain's CDR3 is CSVCPGQLQETQYF. CDR3 bases: TGCAGCGTGTGCCCGGGACAGCTCCAAGAGACCCAGTACTTC. The chain couples TRBV29-1 to TRBJ2-5; 7 positions agree with TRBD1. CDR1 is SQVTM and CDR2 is ANQGSEA in the germline V gene. The CDR3 consists of 14 residues. The V segment lost 6 bases and the J segment 1 base; nucleotides outside the gene matches: 8.

The rearrangement uses TRBV6-1 and TRBJ1-2; unclear D gene. Germline V gene sequence: CDR1 MNHNS, CDR2 SASEGT. Trimming removed 0 bases from V and 5 bases from J, with 10 bases in between. The CDR3 has 14 residues. The CDR3 nucleotides are TGTGCCAGCAGTGAAGCCTGGCAGGTTTATGGCTACACCTTC. Residues: CASSEAWQVYGYTF.

The chain couples TRBV2 to TRBJ2-4; D is ambiguous. Trimming took off 0 bases at V and 8 bases at J, with 5 bases between the two ends. Germline assignment: CDR1 SNHLY and CDR2 FYNNEI. There are 12 residues in the CDR3. CDR3 in amino acids: CASSEAGYIQYF. CDR3 in DNA: TGTGCCAGCAGTGAAGCGGGGTACATTCAGTACTTC. Complete variable domain (other parts from reference TRBV2 and TRBJ2-4): EPEVTQTPSHQVTQMGQEVILRCVPISNHLYFYWYRQILGQKVEFLVSFYNNEISEKSEIFDDQFSVERPDGSNFTLKIRSTKLEDSAMYFCASSEAGYIQYFGAGTRLSVL.

This clone was seen more than once but under ten times. V and J are TRBV2 and TRBJ1-2; maybe TRBD1 (5 bases). The germline V gene encodes CDR1 SNHLY and CDR2 FYNNEI. Trimming shortened V by 8 bases and J by 8 bases, and 12 bases separated the two germline ends. CDR3 size: 11 residues. CDR3 sequence: CASSQGYGYTF. CDR3 nucleotide sequence: TGTGCCAGCTCCCAGGGTTACGGCTACACCTTC.

The rearrangement links TRBV30 to TRBJ1-1; D is unclear. Between the trimmed V and J ends, which lost 2 bases and 4 bases, there was a span of 11 bases. Per the germline V gene, CDR1 is GTSNPN and CDR2 is SVGIG (reference sequence). The length of the CDR3 is 13 residues. The CDR3 region has the DNA TGTGCCTGGAGTACCGGCGCGGTCACTGAAGCTTTCTTT. This sequence encodes CAWSTGAVTEAFF.

This clone turned up a few times. The chain has TRBV11-2 and TRBJ1-2; no clear D gene. There are 12 residues in the CDR3. Germline V gene data show CDR1 as SGHAT and CDR2 as FQNNGV. With 4 bases removed from V and 8 bases from J, the gap between germline ends came to 11 bases. CDR3 amino acids: CASSSGPPGYTF. For the CDR3, the DNA is TGTGCCAGCAGCTCAGGACCGCCGGGCTACACCTTC.

This clone showed up just a few times. Additional DNA sequences in this sample encode the identical CDR3. The chain recombines TRBV5-4 with TRBJ1-1; 8 positions agree with TRBD1. The germline gives CDR1 SGHNT, CDR2 YYREEE (reference sequence). With 5 bases clipped from V and 2 bases from J, the junction kept 5 bases outside the gene matches. The CDR3 has 14 amino acids. CDR3 sequence: CASRRQGPNTEAFF. CDR3 coding DNA: TGTGCCAGCAGGAGACAGGGGCCTAACACTGAAGCTTTCTTT.

This clone has more than one count but fewer than ten. The rearrangement uses TRBV7-9 and TRBJ2-7, with 7 bases that match TRBD1. The germline CDR1 and CDR2 sequences are SEHNR and FQNEAQ (reference sequence). This CDR3 spans 15 amino acids. V gave up 1 base and J gave up 2 bases; unmatched junction bases: 5. The CDR3 DNA is TGTGCCAGCAGCTTAGAACCGGGACAGCCCTACGAGCAGTACTTC. Its translation is CASSLEPGQPYEQYF.

Comment on this clone: The identical CDR3 is also encoded by other nucleotide sequences in the sample. This chain links TRBV9 with TRBJ1-2; D not resolved. The germline V and J ends were trimmed by 3 bases and 4 bases, with 4 bases remaining between them. The CDR3 has 11 residues. Germline values: CDR1 SGDLS, CDR2 YYNGEE. CDR3 sequence (DNA): TGTGCCAGCAGCGCCCTCTATGGCTACACCTTC. Translation: CASSALYGYTF.

The V gene is TRBV21-1, the J gene TRBJ2-1; TRBD2 is the table's D call, not checked against the DNA. TRBV21-1 constitutes a pseudogene. This CDR3 has 10 residues. This CDR3 reads CASLGTWEFF. CDR3 DNA: TGTGCCAGCTTGGGGACTTGGGAGTTCTTC.